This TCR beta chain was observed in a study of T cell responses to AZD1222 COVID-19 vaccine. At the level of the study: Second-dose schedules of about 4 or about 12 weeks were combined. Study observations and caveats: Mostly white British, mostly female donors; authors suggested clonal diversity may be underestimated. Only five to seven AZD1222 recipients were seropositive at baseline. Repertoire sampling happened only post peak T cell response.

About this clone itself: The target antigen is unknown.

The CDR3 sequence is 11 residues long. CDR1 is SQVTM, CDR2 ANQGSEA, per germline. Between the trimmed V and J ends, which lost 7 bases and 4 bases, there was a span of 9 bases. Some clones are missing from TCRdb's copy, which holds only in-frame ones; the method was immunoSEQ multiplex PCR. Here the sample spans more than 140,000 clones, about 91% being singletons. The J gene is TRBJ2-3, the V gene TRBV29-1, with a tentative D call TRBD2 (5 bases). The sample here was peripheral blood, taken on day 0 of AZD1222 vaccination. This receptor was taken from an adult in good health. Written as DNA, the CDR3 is TGCAGCGGGACTCAATCAGATACGCAGTATTTT. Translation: CSGTQSDTQYF.